These T cell receptor beta chains were read from a single sample in a study of shared clonotypes between healthy human individuals. Sequenced by immunoSEQ multiplex PCR; TCRdb stores in-frame clones only, minus some. The data contain about 490,000 clones, 65% to 80% of them singletons. Input material: PBMCs. Receptors were obtained from a woman between 40 and 50 years old in good health. Some clones in this sample may be carry-over from other donors' samples. CDR3s leave out the opening cysteine and the closing phenylalanine or tryptophan. Fields, in order: V gene, D gene, clone size, CDR3 protein. D genes are given only for firm matches. Clone size is not always given. Where it is, it says once, few, many or a class for expanded clones.

v_gene: TRBV2
d_gene: TRBD2
abundance: -
CDR3aa: ASSGALAGEGQY

v_gene: TRBV27
d_gene: -
abundance: -
CDR3aa: ASNRGGINEKLF

v_gene: TRBV10-3
d_gene: -
abundance: -
CDR3aa: ATCPTRPGELF

v_gene: TRBV15
d_gene: TRBD1
abundance: -
CDR3aa: ATSSARDSYNEQF

v_gene: TRBV7-9
d_gene: -
abundance: -
CDR3aa: ASSLAGLSSEY

v_gene: TRBV18
d_gene: -
abundance: -
CDR3aa: ASSPLGLNQPQH

v_gene: TRBV7-9
d_gene: -
abundance: once
CDR3aa: ASSLEVDGYT

v_gene: TRBV27
d_gene: -
abundance: -
CDR3aa: ASSTGNSGANVLT

v_gene: TRBV6-6
d_gene: -
abundance: -
CDR3aa: ASKSSGDYPGNTIY

v_gene: TRBV11-2
d_gene: -
abundance: -
CDR3aa: ASSLPLLTGELF

v_gene: TRBV19
d_gene: TRBD1
abundance: -
CDR3aa: ASSRRDRAPSEQY

v_gene: TRBV11-3
d_gene: -
abundance: -
CDR3aa: ASSLGAREKTYNEQF

v_gene: TRBV6-5
d_gene: -
abundance: -
CDR3aa: ASRPPGANQPQH

v_gene: TRBV19
d_gene: TRBD2
abundance: once
CDR3aa: ASSIRQLAGGLYEQF

v_gene: TRBV7-2
d_gene: -
abundance: -
CDR3aa: ASSEFTDTQY

v_gene: TRBV10-3
d_gene: -
abundance: -
CDR3aa: AISGLYGYEQY

v_gene: TRBV5-1
d_gene: -
abundance: -
CDR3aa: ASSGGPGAPLNYGYT

v_gene: TRBV5-4
d_gene: -
abundance: few
CDR3aa: ASSLRGGTEAF

v_gene: TRBV7-3
d_gene: TRBD1
abundance: -
CDR3aa: ASSLTGTGGEYEQY

v_gene: TRBV7-2
d_gene: TRBD1
abundance: -
CDR3aa: ASSSPGQGKWREQY

v_gene: TRBV6-1
d_gene: -
abundance: -
CDR3aa: ASSEAGGRQETQY

v_gene: TRBV7-9
d_gene: -
abundance: -
CDR3aa: ASSLLAGETQY

v_gene: TRBV15
d_gene: TRBD2
abundance: -
CDR3aa: ATSRYSGARYNEQF

v_gene: TRBV28
d_gene: -
abundance: -
CDR3aa: ASSPHRVLPYNEQF

v_gene: TRBV7-7
d_gene: -
abundance: -
CDR3aa: ATGSGQETQY

v_gene: TRBV10-3
d_gene: TRBD2
abundance: once
CDR3aa: AISPIGGGLAGY

v_gene: TRBV18
d_gene: -
abundance: -
CDR3aa: ASSPEGSEQY

v_gene: TRBV5-1
d_gene: -
abundance: -
CDR3aa: ASSLSEHGELF

v_gene: TRBV30
d_gene: TRBD2
abundance: many
CDR3aa: AWSGGLADPGELF

v_gene: TRBV6-1
d_gene: -
abundance: once
CDR3aa: ASSEGASLPPGNIQY

v_gene: TRBV5-1
d_gene: TRBD2
abundance: -
CDR3aa: ASSSMRGLAGETGELF

v_gene: TRBV19
d_gene: -
abundance: -
CDR3aa: AVEGLGTEAF

v_gene: TRBV7-3
d_gene: TRBD2
abundance: once
CDR3aa: ASSPRLAGVDTQY

v_gene: TRBV29-1
d_gene: -
abundance: -
CDR3aa: SVEDPTAYEQY

v_gene: TRBV7-8
d_gene: -
abundance: -
CDR3aa: ASSWPQEELF

v_gene: TRBV19
d_gene: -
abundance: -
CDR3aa: ASNFLTGELF

v_gene: TRBV19
d_gene: -
abundance: -
CDR3aa: ATKVGAEAF

v_gene: TRBV9
d_gene: -
abundance: -
CDR3aa: ASSPNTRNGEKLF

v_gene: TRBV4-1
d_gene: -
abundance: -
CDR3aa: ASSQGGSGLMALGYT

v_gene: TRBV4-3
d_gene: -
abundance: few
CDR3aa: ASSQLTGSGYEQY

v_gene: TRBV28
d_gene: TRBD1
abundance: -
CDR3aa: ASSLSWTGGTEEQY